Presented here are 16 T cell receptor beta chains from one specimen sequenced in a study of T cell responses to AZD1222 COVID-19 vaccine. TCRdb keeps only in-frame clones here, not all; method: immunoSEQ multiplex PCR. The data show fewer than 100,000 clones, 85% to 90% seen once. The source material was peripheral blood, sampled on day 0 of AZD1222 vaccination. The receptors here all came from an adult in good health.

The V and J genes are TRBV9 and TRBJ2-5, with D perhaps matching TRBD1 or TRBD2 (5 bases each). CDR1 and CDR2 from the germline V gene are SGDLS and YYNGEE. The V end lost 7 bases, the J end lost 1 base, and 14 bases lay between the germline ends. This CDR3 has 14 residues. CDR3 sequence: CASGGQGPQETQYF. For the CDR3, the DNA is TGTGCCAGCGGAGGTCAGGGACCCCAAGAGACCCAGTACTTC.

This clone showed up just a few times. V usage is TRBV11-2 and J usage is TRBJ1-2, with TRBD1 as a possible D gene (5 bases). Trimming removed 6 bases from V and 3 bases from J, with 11 bases in between. The CDR3 extends over 13 amino acids. Germline lookup yields CDR1 SGHAT and CDR2 FQNNGV. CDR3: CASSPQGDYGYTF. CDR3 coding DNA: TGTGCCAGCAGTCCCCAGGGCGACTATGGCTACACCTTC.

Turning to this clone: The sample holds other DNA sequences that translate to the same CDR3. The chain has TRBV7-2 and TRBJ1-3; 7 bases are a match to TRBD1. From germline, CDR1 is SGHTA and CDR2 FQGNSA. There are 15 residues in the CDR3. V trimming: 1 base; J trimming: 2 bases; junction bases outside the gene matches: 2. CDR3 region: CASSLDRGPGNTIYF. Here the CDR3 DNA reads TGTGCCAGCAGCTTAGACAGGGGTCCTGGAAACACCATATATTTT.

The J gene is TRBJ2-3, the V gene TRBV7-2; TRBD2 is a possible D gene (6 bases). The CDR3 extends over 14 amino acids. CDR1 SGHTA and CDR2 FQGNSA come from the germline V gene. Trimming took 10 bases from V and 1 from J, leaving 15 bases between them. The CDR3 sequence is CATALAGRTDTQYF. CDR3 sequence (DNA): TGTGCCACCGCCTTGGCGGGGCGCACAGATACGCAGTATTTT.

The chain couples TRBV10-3 to TRBJ2-2; D is perhaps TRBD1 (6 bases). Trimming cost V 8 bases and J 0 bases, with 10 bases left between them. The CDR3 has 14 amino acids. CDR1 is ENHRY, CDR2 SYGVKD, per germline. CDR3 residues: CAIGTSANTGELFF. As DNA, the CDR3 is TGTGCCATCGGGACATCCGCGAACACCGGGGAGCTGTTTTTT.

The chain combines TRBV6-1 with TRBJ2-5, with 8 bases fitting TRBD1. The CDR3 has 15 amino acids. Germline CDR1 and CDR2: MNHNS and SASEGT. V lost 6 bases, J lost 0 bases, and 6 bases stayed unmatched. In DNA, the CDR3 is TGTGCCAGCAGACTTGACAGGGGTTACCAAGAGACCCAGTACTTC. Translation: CASRLDRGYQETQYF.

The DNA for the CDR3 is TGTGCCAGCAGGTGGACAGAAACCTCTGGAAACACCATATATTTT. It specifies CASRWTETSGNTIYF. The rearrangement links TRBV2 to TRBJ1-3, with D maybe TRBD1 (6 bases). Between the trimmed V and J ends, which lost 6 bases and 0 bases, there was a span of 12 bases. CDR3 length: 15 residues. Germline V gives CDR1 SNHLY, CDR2 FYNNEI.

V gene TRBV7-2 combines with J gene TRBJ2-7; D is possibly TRBD1 or TRBD2 (6 bases each). V was shortened by 5 bases and J by 4 bases, with 15 bases between the two germline ends. The CDR3 has 14 amino acids. The germline V gene encodes CDR1 SGHTA and CDR2 FQGNSA. CDR3 DNA sequence: TGTGCCAGCAGCCTCGGGGGCGAGCGATACGAGCAGTACTTC. Translation: CASSLGGERYEQYF.

This clone was seen once. The CDR3 nucleotides are TGTGCCAGCAGCTTACAGGGGGCGCTGAGGGGCGAGCAGTACTTC. Protein product: CASSLQGALRGEQYF. V gene TRBV7-2 combines with J gene TRBJ2-7; TRBD1 matches at 8 bases. Germline V gene sequence: CDR1 SGHTA, CDR2 FQGNSA. V dropped 2 bases and J dropped 6; count of bases not matched to a gene: 9. CDR3 length equals 15 residues.

This chain links TRBV6-5 with TRBJ2-5; TRBD2 is a possible D gene (5 bases). V dropped 6 bases and J dropped 5 bases, with 19 bases sitting between them. Germline V CDR1 and CDR2: MNHEY, SVGAGI. The length of the CDR3 is 15 residues. CDR3: CASSVGPRGKETQYF. The DNA of the CDR3 is TGTGCCAGCAGCGTTGGGCCTCGGGGAAAGGAGACCCAGTACTTC.

The J gene is TRBJ1-2, the V gene TRBV6-5; 8 bases match TRBD1. V shed 7 bases and J 4 bases; nucleotides not matched to a gene: 11. CDR1 and CDR2 from the germline V gene are MNHEY and SVGAGI. This CDR3 has 15 residues. The CDR3 DNA follows: TGTGCCAGCAAAATCGGGACAGGAGGGGTCTATGGCTACACCTTC. Its protein product is CASKIGTGGVYGYTF.

This sequence joins TRBV5-6 and TRBJ2-1; 8 bases are shared with TRBD1. CDR1 and CDR2 from the germline V gene are SGHDT and YYEEEE. The CDR3 is made up of 15 amino acids. The junction had 8 bases not matched to a gene; V was cut back by 1 base and J by 8 bases. CDR3 DNA sequence: TGTGCCAGCAGCTTGCGGCAGGGGGCTAGGGATGAGCAGTTCTTC. Its protein product is CASSLRQGARDEQFF.

This chain connects TRBV2 to TRBJ2-5; 11 nucleotides line up with TRBD2. V was clipped by 6 bases and J by 4 bases; unmatched bases: 1. The germline V gene has CDR1 SNHLY and CDR2 FYNNEI. There are 13 residues in the CDR3. In nucleotides, the CDR3 is TGTGCCAGCAGAGGGACTAGCGGAGAGACCCAGTACTTC. This sequence encodes CASRGTSGETQYF. Full variable domain (outside the CDR3, taken from reference TRBV2 and TRBJ2-5): EPEVTQTPSHQVTQMGQEVILRCVPISNHLYFYWYRQILGQKVEFLVSFYNNEISEKSEIFDDQFSVERPDGSNFTLKIRSTKLEDSAMYFCASRGTSGETQYFGPGTRLLVL.

The chain employs TRBV7-3 and TRBJ2-3; no firm D call. V was clipped by 1 base and J by 4 bases, with 6 bases between them. The germline CDR1 and CDR2 sequences are SGHTA and FQGTGA. The CDR3 loop spans 13 amino acids. The CDR3 spells CASSLNPSDTQYF. For the CDR3, the DNA is TGTGCCAGCAGCTTAAACCCCTCAGATACGCAGTATTTT.

V usage is TRBV2 and J usage is TRBJ2-2; D may be TRBD1 or TRBD2 (6 bases each). V dropped 10 bases and J dropped 2 bases, with 14 bases sitting between them. Per germline, CDR1 SNHLY and CDR2 FYNNEI. CDR3 size: 14 residues. The DNA of the CDR3 is TGTGCCATCCAAAGGGGGGCAAACACCGGGGAGCTGTTTTTT. This translates into CAIQRGANTGELFF.

The V call is TRBV9, the J call TRBJ1-6; the match to TRBD1 covers 11 bases. This CDR3 has 13 residues. Germline trimming cut 3 bases from V and 13 bases from J; bases unmatched to any gene: 3. Germline-derived CDR1 and CDR2 are SGDLS and YYNGEE. The CDR3 region has the DNA TGTGCCAGCAGCGCGGGACAGGGGGACCCCCTCCACTTT. Translated: CASSAGQGDPLHF.